The sequence of this T cell receptor beta chain was determined in a study of molecular identifiers for immune sequencing clone quantification. Notes on the study in general: Spiked Jurkat TCR RNA originating from one cell could reportedly be identified amid approximately 900,000 naive cells.

This clonotype was found a few times. Its matching antigen is unknown. A much larger clone lies one base from this, so it may be a read error. RNA fractions of 10%, 30% or 50% and about 19,000 to 1,000,000 sorted cells were the source of naive CD8 libraries. Naive CD8 T cells underwent sorting with the CD8+CD4-CCR7+CD45RA+ definition. Preparation of the bulk TCR libraries relied on previously described methods and listed TCR primers. MiXCR was run by TCRdb on the PCR reads, yielding one entry per CDR3 protein. This table holds about 640,000 distinct CDR3 sequences, just under 20% found once. V lost 7 bases and J lost 4, with 7 bases in between. The CDR3 runs 12 residues. CDR1 is SGHVS and CDR2 is FQNEAQ in the germline V gene.

The chain employs TRBV7-8 and TRBJ2-2, with D possibly called TRBD1 or TRBD2 (6 bases each). This clonotype was obtained from a human donor in good health. Some libraries in this study had Jurkat cell RNA spiked in. The specimen was naive CD8+ T cells from blood, with Jurkat cell RNA spiked in. Subset: FACS-sorted CD8+CD4-CCR7+CD45RA+ naive T cells. The CDR3 is CASKGGTGELFF. For the CDR3, the DNA is TGTGCCAGCAAGGGGGGCACCGGGGAGCTGTTTTTT.